Listed below are T cell receptor beta chains from one sample, sequenced in a study of shared clonotypes between healthy human individuals. Method: immunoSEQ multiplex PCR; TCRdb's copy keeps in-frame clones and lacks some. The sample carries over 850,000 clones, 78% recorded once. Sequencing was performed on memory CD4+ T cells from PBMCs. All receptors come from a man between 18 and 29 years old in good health. Some clones in this sample may be carry-over from other donors' samples. Each CDR3 is given with its conserved first and last residue. The order of the fields is J gene, D gene, clone size, V gene, CDR3 DNA, CDR3 protein. The D gene is left open where the match is weak. Where a row states a size, it is once, few, many or the class of an expanded clone; other rows omit it.

TRBJ2-7 | - | - | TRBV28 | TGTGCCAGCAGGGCGGGCGGGCGCTACGAGCAGTACTTC | CASRAGGRYEQYF
TRBJ1-4 | - | - | TRBV4-2 | TGTGCCAGCAGCCAAGTGAGGGGCGAAAAACTGTTTTTT | CASSQVRGEKLFF
TRBJ2-3 | - | - | TRBV7-3 | TGTGCCAGCAGCTTAGGCAGGGCTAGCACAGATACGCAGTATTTT | CASSLGRASTDTQYF
TRBJ1-2 | TRBD1 | few | TRBV18 | TGTGCCAGCTCACCAAGGACAGGGCTTGGCTACACCTTC | CASSPRTGLGYTF
TRBJ1-1 | - | - | TRBV28 | TGTGCCAGCAGTTTTAACACGGGGGCCCTAGAGGCTTTCTTT | CASSFNTGALEAFF
TRBJ1-5 | - | few | TRBV2 | TGTGCCAGCAGCCCCCGGGACAACAATCAGCCCCAGCATTTT | CASSPRDNNQPQHF
TRBJ2-5 | - | - | TRBV28 | TGTGCCAGCAGTCGTCAGGGAAGAGAGACCCAGTACTTC | CASSRQGRETQYF
TRBJ1-3 | TRBD1 | - | TRBV5-6 | TGTGCCAGCAGTTCTACAGGGGCCCCCTCTGGAAACACCATATATTTT | CASSSTGAPSGNTIYF
TRBJ2-3 | TRBD2 | few | TRBV30 | TGTGCCTGGAGTGTTGGCGGGAGGGGAACGCAGTATTTT | CAWSVGGRGTQYF
TRBJ1-1 | - | - | TRBV5-1 | TGCGCCAGCAGCGCAGGGACGAACACTGAAGCTTTCTTT | CASSAGTNTEAFF
TRBJ2-7 | TRBD2 | once | TRBV4-3 | TGCGCCAGCAGCCCGAACCCGTCTAGCGGGAGCCACGAGCAGTACTTC | CASSPNPSSGSHEQYF
TRBJ2-7 | TRBD2 | once | TRBV19 | TGTGCCAGTAGAGCCACTAGCGGGAGTTTCAACGAGCAGTACTTC | CASRATSGSFNEQYF
TRBJ2-7 | - | - | TRBV30 | TGTGCCTGGAGAGCCGGGACCCCCTACGAGCAGTACTTC | CAWRAGTPYEQYF
TRBJ2-1 | - | - | TRBV28 | TGTGCCAGCAGGCCTACTAGCTCTCCGGGGCACAATGAGCAGTTCTTC | CASRPTSSPGHNEQFF
TRBJ2-3 | - | - | TRBV5-6 | TGTGCCAGCAGCTCCCTTCCATCAGATACGCAGTATTTT | CASSSLPSDTQYF
TRBJ2-1 | TRBD2 | - | TRBV28 | TGTGCCAGCAGTTCCAGCGGGAGAGGCAATGAGCAGTTCTTC | CASSSSGRGNEQFF
TRBJ1-2 | - | many | TRBV7-2 | TGTGCCAGCAGCTTAGATGGCAGGGGCGGTGGCTACACCTTC | CASSLDGRGGGYTF
TRBJ1-1 | - | - | TRBV9 | TGTGCCAGCAGCGTACTAGGGGCCACTGAAGCTTTCTTT | CASSVLGATEAFF